These 14 T cell receptor beta chains share one sample of origin, sequenced in a study of identifying expanded T cells in peripheral blood. Method: immunoSEQ multiplex PCR; TCRdb's copy keeps in-frame clones and lacks some. The sample carries about 78,000 clones, 84% recorded once. What was sequenced was blood. These receptors came from a person between 18 and 69 years old in good health.

Concerning this clone itself: One end of the junction fails to match germline, which may point to a read error. This chain links TRBV9 with TRBJ2-7; 8 nucleotides agree with TRBD2. Looked up from germline, CDR1 is SGDLS and CDR2 is YYNGEE. There are 15 residues in the CDR3. The CDR3 is CASSTAFGRVDERYF. DNA for the CDR3: TGTGCCAGCAGCACCGCTTTCGGGAGGGTTGACGAGCGGTACTTC.

This rearrangement joins TRBV11-3 to TRBJ2-2; D gene ambiguous. This CDR3 region has 15 residues. V lost 3 bases and J 1 base, leaving 9 bases between the germline ends. Looked up from germline, CDR1 is SGHNT and CDR2 is YENEEA. The CDR3, as DNA: TGTGCCAGCAGCTTTAGCTCCCTGAACACCGGGGAGCTGTTTTTT. Translation gives CASSFSSLNTGELFF.

This chain connects TRBV19 to TRBJ1-4, with unresolved D. This CDR3 region has 12 residues. The V gene's germline CDR1 is LNHDA and CDR2 SQIVND (reference sequence). The V gene lost 3 bases and the J gene lost 14 bases, with 13 bases spanning the gap. Written as DNA, the CDR3 is TGTGCCAGTAGTATGTCCTTCAACGCCCTGTTTTTT. It codes for CASSMSFNALFF.

This clone has just a few counts. Other DNA sequences from this sample encode an identical CDR3 as well. The chain has TRBV5-1 and TRBJ2-7, with 10 bases fitting TRBD2. This CDR3 is built from 15 residues. The V and J ends lost 5 bases and 6 bases, in that order; junction bases with no gene match: 11. CDR1 and CDR2 (germline): SGHRS, YFSETQ. DNA of the CDR3: TGCGCCAGCAGTTCTAGCGGGAGAGGGAGTTCCGAGCAGTACTTC. Protein product: CASSSSGRGSSEQYF.

This sequence joins TRBV28 and TRBJ1-2; 7 bases line up with TRBD1. V lost 5 bases and J lost 4; bases outside the gene matches: 10. The CDR3 runs to 15 residues. CDR1 and CDR2 (germline): MDHEN, SYDVKM. CDR3 region: CASSPTNDRVYGYTF. CDR3 DNA sequence: TGTGCCAGCAGTCCGACCAATGACAGGGTCTATGGCTACACCTTC.

This rearrangement joins TRBV6-6 to TRBJ1-2; D gene uncertain. Trimming left V 0 bases short and J 6 bases short, with 11 bases between. The CDR3 sequence is 14 residues long. Germline CDR1 is MNHNY and CDR2 is SVGAGI (reference sequence). CDR3 region: CASSYSRGYDGYTF. For the CDR3, the DNA is TGTGCCAGCAGTTACTCTCGGGGTTATGATGGCTACACCTTC.

This clone appeared a single time. V usage is TRBV11-3 and J usage is TRBJ2-3; 12 bases fit TRBD1. The trim removed 2 bases at V and 6 bases at J, leaving 6 bases unmatched. CDR3 length equals 16 residues. Germline V lookup: CDR1 SGHNT, CDR2 YENEEA. As DNA, the CDR3 is TGTGCCAGCAGCTTACCGGGGGACAGGGGGCCGGATACGCAGTATTTT. Translation: CASSLPGDRGPDTQYF.

V is TRBV19 and J is TRBJ2-1, with 16 bases that match TRBD2. This CDR3 has 18 residues. Germline CDR1 and CDR2: LNHDA and SQIVND (reference sequence). J was trimmed by 7 bases and V by 4 bases; bases with no gene match: 10. CDR3 amino acids: CASSRGLAGGPVGNEQFF. The CDR3 DNA sequence: TGTGCCAGTAGTAGGGGACTAGCGGGAGGGCCGGTCGGAAATGAGCAGTTCTTC.

V gene TRBV2 combines with J gene TRBJ1-4, with 7 bases aligning to TRBD1. Per the germline V gene, CDR1 is SNHLY and CDR2 is FYNNEI. This CDR3 region has 15 residues. The V segment lost 3 bases and the J segment 12 bases; nucleotides outside the gene matches: 13. In DNA, the CDR3 is TGTGCCAGCAGTGAGACCCCAGGGGGTAGGGGTGAACTGTTTTTT. This encodes CASSETPGGRGELFF.

This clone was found once. This chain joins TRBV6-5 and TRBJ2-2; D is ambiguous. Trimming pared 2 bases from V and 1 base from J, leaving 8 bases between. The CDR3 contains 15 residues. The germline CDR1 and CDR2 sequences are MNHEY and SVGAGI. CDR3 nucleotides: TGTGCCAGCAGTTACGAACTTTTGAACACCGGGGAGCTGTTTTTT. Amino acids: CASSYELLNTGELFF.

The V call is TRBV30, the J call TRBJ2-2, with D unclear. CDR1 is GTSNPN, CDR2 SVGIG, per germline (reference sequence). The CDR3 runs to 11 residues. The V end was cut by 2 bases, the J end by 9 bases, with 7 bases between. CDR3 nucleotide sequence: TGTGCCTGGAGTCCTCGGCGGGAGCTGTTTTTT. Protein sequence: CAWSPRRELFF.

The V call is TRBV7-2, the J call TRBJ2-7; 9 nucleotides align to TRBD2. CDR1 is SGHTA and CDR2 is FQGNSA in the germline V gene. CDR3 size: 15 residues. V lost 1 base to trimming and J lost 5 bases; unmatched junction nucleotides: 6. The CDR3 DNA sequence: TGTGCCAGCAGCTTAGAGGCGGGAGGGGTAGACGAGCAGTACTTC. Translating it yields CASSLEAGGVDEQYF.

This clone came up a few times. The gene calls are TRBV28 and TRBJ2-1, with TRBD2 matching over 11 bases. V was pared by 1 base and J by 5 bases, with 13 bases of the junction left unmatched. The CDR3 is 19 amino acids. Germline loops: CDR1 MDHEN, CDR2 SYDVKM. DNA of the CDR3: TGTGCCAGCAGTTTATTGGTGTTCACAACTAGCGGGAGAAACAATGAGCAGTTCTTC. Encoded protein: CASSLLVFTTSGRNNEQFF.

In the case of this clone: The same CDR3 is also encoded by other DNA sequences in this sample. The V and J genes are TRBV11-2 and TRBJ2-7; no clear D gene. The V gene lost 0 bases and the J gene lost 1 base, with 1 base spanning the gap. This CDR3 contains 12 residues. Germline-derived CDR1 and CDR2 are SGHAT and FQNNGV. The CDR3 region is CASSLDSYEQYF. The CDR3 nucleotides are TGTGCCAGCAGCTTAGATTCCTACGAGCAGTACTTC.